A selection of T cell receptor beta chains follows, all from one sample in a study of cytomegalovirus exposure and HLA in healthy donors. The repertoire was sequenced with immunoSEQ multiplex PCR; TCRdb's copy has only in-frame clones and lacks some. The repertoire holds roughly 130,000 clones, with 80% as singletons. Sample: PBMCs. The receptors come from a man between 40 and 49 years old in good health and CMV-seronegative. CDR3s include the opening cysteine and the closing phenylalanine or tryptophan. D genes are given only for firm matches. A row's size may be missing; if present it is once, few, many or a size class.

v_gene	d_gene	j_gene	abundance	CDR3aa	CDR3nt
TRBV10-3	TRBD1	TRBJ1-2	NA	CAISSGQGDYGYTF	TGTGCCATCAGTAGCGGACAGGGGGACTATGGCTACACCTTC
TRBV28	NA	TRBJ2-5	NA	CASSLDKETQYF	TGTGCCAGCAGTTTAGACAAAGAGACCCAGTACTTC
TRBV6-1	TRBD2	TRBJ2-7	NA	CASSESGRGDYEQYF	TGTGCCAGCAGCGAAAGCGGGAGGGGGGACTACGAGCAGTACTTC
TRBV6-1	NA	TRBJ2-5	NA	CASRKYVEQETQYF	TGTGCCAGCAGAAAGTACGTAGAGCAAGAGACCCAGTACTTC
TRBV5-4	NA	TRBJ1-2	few	CASSWGSTGGGYTF	TGTGCCAGCAGCTGGGGGTCAACGGGGGGTGGCTACACCTTC
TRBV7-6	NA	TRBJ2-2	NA	CASSLGGGTANTGELFF	TGTGCCAGCAGCTTAGGCGGCGGGACTGCGAACACCGGGGAGCTGTTTTTT
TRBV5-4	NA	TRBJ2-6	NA	CASSPARGAGANVLTF	TGTGCCAGCAGCCCCGCAAGGGGTGCTGGGGCCAACGTCCTGACTTTC
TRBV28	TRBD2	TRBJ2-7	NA	CASSLTSGGHSYEQYF	TGTGCCAGCAGTTTAACTAGCGGGGGGCACTCCTACGAGCAGTACTTC
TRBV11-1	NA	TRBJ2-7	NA	CASSLAAGPYEQYF	TGTGCCAGCAGCTTAGCTGCGGGACCCTACGAGCAGTACTTC
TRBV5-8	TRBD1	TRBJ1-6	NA	CASSPLTGGNSPLHF	TGTGCCAGCAGCCCCTTGACAGGGGGAAATTCACCCCTCCACTTT
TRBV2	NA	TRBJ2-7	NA	CASSSRTGGGSYEQYF	TGTGCCAGCAGCTCCCGAACAGGGGGGGGTTCCTACGAGCAGTACTTC
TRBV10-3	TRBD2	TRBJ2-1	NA	CAGAGEESYNEQFF	TGTGCCGGGGCGGGGGAGGAGTCCTACAATGAGCAGTTCTTC
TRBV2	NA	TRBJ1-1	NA	CASSEITEAFF	TGTGCCAGCAGCGAGATCACTGAAGCTTTCTTT
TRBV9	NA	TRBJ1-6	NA	CASSVGWGGVSSPLHF	TGTGCCAGCAGCGTAGGGTGGGGGGGCGTAAGCTCACCCCTCCACTTT
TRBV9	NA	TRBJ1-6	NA	CASSSREEGPLHF	TGTGCCAGCAGCTCAAGGGAGGAGGGGCCCCTCCACTTT
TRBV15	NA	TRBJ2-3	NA	CATSRSGFTDTQYF	TGTGCCACCAGCAGATCAGGATTCACAGATACGCAGTATTTT
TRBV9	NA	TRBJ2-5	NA	CASSVDVNLEETQYF	TGTGCCAGCAGCGTAGACGTAAACCTAGAAGAGACCCAGTACTTC
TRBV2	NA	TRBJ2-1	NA	CASSASSNEQFF	TGTGCCAGCAGTGCCTCTAGCAATGAGCAGTTCTTC
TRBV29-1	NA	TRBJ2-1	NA	CSVQGSSYNEQFF	TGCAGCGTTCAGGGATCCTCCTACAATGAGCAGTTCTTC
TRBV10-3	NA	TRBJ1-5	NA	CAISEDQDQPQHF	TGTGCCATCAGTGAGGACCAGGATCAGCCCCAGCATTTT
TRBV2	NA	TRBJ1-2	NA	CASTPLRAGGANYGYTF	TGTGCCAGCACCCCGCTGAGGGCCGGAGGCGCTAACTATGGCTACACCTTC
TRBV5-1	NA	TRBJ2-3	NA	CASSARLGAPHTQYF	TGCGCCAGCAGCGCCCGTTTGGGGGCTCCTCATACGCAGTATTTT
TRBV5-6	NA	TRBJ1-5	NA	CASSFGGSQPQHF	TGTGCCAGCAGCTTCGGAGGATCCCAGCCCCAGCATTTT
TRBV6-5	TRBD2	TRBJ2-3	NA	CASSYSSGRGDTQYF	TGTGCCAGCAGTTACTCGAGCGGGAGGGGGGATACGCAGTATTTT
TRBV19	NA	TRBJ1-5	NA	CASSAPAGGSNQPQHF	TGTGCCAGTAGTGCGCCCGCGGGGGGAAGCAATCAGCCCCAGCATTTT
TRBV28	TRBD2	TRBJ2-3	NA	CASMPGGPRGDTQYF	TGTGCCAGCATGCCGGGAGGCCCGCGCGGGGATACGCAGTATTTT
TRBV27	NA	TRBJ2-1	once	CASSEGGAKYNEQFF	TGTGCCAGCAGTGAGGGGGGGGCAAAATACAATGAGCAGTTCTTC